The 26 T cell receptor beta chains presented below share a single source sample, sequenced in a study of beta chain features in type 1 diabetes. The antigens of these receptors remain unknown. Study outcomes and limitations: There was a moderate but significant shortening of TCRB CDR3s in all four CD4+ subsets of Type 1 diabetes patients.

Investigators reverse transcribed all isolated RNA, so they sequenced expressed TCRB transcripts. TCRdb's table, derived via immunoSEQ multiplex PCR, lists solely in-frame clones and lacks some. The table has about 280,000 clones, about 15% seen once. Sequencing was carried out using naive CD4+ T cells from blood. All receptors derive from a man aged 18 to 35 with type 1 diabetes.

CDR3 sequence (DNA): TGTGCCTGGAGTGTCGGACTAGCGGGAGGCGAGACCCAGTACTTC. It codes for CAWSVGLAGGETQYF. The V gene is TRBV30, the J gene TRBJ2-5; 14 nucleotides align to TRBD2. Germline assignment: CDR1 GTSNPN and CDR2 SVGIG (reference sequence). V gave up 0 bases and J gave up 5 bases; unmatched junction bases: 2. The CDR3 is made up of 15 amino acids. The full variable domain, in which reference TRBV30 and TRBJ2-5 provide the parts outside the CDR3, is SQTIHQWPATLVQPVGSPLSLECTVEGTSNPNLYWYRQAAGRGLQLLFYSVGIGQISSEVPQNLSASRPQDRQFILSSKKLLLSDSGFYLCAWSVGLAGGETQYFGPGTRLLVL.

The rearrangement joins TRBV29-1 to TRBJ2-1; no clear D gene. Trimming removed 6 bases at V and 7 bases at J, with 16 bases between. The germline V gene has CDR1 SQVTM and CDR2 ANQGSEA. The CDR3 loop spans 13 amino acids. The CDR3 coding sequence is TGCAGCGTCGGGTCTAGTCTCGGGAATGAGCAGTTCTTC. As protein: CSVGSSLGNEQFF.

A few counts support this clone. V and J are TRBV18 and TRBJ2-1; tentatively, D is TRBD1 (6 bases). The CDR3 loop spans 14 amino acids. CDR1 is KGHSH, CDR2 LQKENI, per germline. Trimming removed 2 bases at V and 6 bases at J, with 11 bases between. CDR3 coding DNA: TGTGCCAGCTCACCAACACCAGGGGCCAATGAGCAGTTCTTC. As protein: CASSPTPGANEQFF. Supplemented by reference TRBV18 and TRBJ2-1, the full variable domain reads NAGVMQNPRHLVRRRGQEARLRCSPMKGHSHVYWYRQLPEEGLKFMVYLQKENIIDESGMPKERFSAEFPKEGPSILRIQQVVRGDSAAYFCASSPTPGANEQFFGPGTRLTVL.

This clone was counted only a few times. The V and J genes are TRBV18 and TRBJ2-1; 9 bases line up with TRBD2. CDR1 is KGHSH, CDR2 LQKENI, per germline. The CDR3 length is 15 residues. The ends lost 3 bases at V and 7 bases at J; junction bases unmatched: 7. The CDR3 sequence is CASSPTLAGSNEQFF. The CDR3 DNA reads TGTGCCAGCTCACCTACGCTAGCGGGGAGTAATGAGCAGTTCTTC.

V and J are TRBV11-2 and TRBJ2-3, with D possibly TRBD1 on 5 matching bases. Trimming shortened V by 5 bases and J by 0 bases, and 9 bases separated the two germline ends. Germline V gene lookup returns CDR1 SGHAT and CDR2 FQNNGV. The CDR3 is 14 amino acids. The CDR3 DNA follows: TGTGCCAGCAGCCCAGGGTGGAGCACAGATACGCAGTATTTT. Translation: CASSPGWSTDTQYF.

CDR3 protein: CASSLRVPNSPLHF. The CDR3, as DNA: TGTGCCAGCAGCTTACGGGTCCCTAATTCACCCCTCCACTTT. The chain recombines TRBV7-2 with TRBJ1-6, with D hard to call. Germline assignment: CDR1 SGHTA and CDR2 FQGNSA. There are 14 residues in the CDR3. V shed 2 bases and J shed 6 bases, with 8 bases lying between them.

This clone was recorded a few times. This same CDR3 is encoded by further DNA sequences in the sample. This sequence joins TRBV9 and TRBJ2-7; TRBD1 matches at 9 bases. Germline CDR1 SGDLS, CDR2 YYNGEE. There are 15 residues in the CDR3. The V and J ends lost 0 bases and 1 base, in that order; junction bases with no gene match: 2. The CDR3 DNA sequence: TGTGCCAGCAGCGTAGGGACAGGGGTTTCCTACGAGCAGTACTTC. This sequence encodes CASSVGTGVSYEQYF. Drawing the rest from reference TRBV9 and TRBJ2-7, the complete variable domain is DSGVTQTPKHLITATGQRVTLRCSPRSGDLSVYWYQQSLDQGLQFLIQYYNGEERAKGNILERFSAQQFPDLHSELNLSSLELGDSALYFCASSVGTGVSYEQYFGPGTRLTVT.

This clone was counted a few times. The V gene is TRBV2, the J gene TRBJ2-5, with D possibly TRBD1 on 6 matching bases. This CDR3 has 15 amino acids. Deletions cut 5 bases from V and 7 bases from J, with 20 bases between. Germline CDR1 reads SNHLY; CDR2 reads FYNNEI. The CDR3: CASSRQERVRGTQYF. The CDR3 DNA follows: TGTGCCAGCAGTCGACAGGAAAGGGTTCGTGGGACCCAGTACTTC. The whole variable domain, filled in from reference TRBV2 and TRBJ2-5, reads EPEVTQTPSHQVTQMGQEVILRCVPISNHLYFYWYRQILGQKVEFLVSFYNNEISEKSEIFDDQFSVERPDGSNFTLKIRSTKLEDSAMYFCASSRQERVRGTQYFGPGTRLLVL.

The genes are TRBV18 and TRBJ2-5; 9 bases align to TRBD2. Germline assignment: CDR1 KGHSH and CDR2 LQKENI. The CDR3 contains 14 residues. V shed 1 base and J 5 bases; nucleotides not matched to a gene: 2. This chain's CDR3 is CASSPLAGEETQYF. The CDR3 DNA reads TGTGCCAGCTCACCACTAGCGGGAGAGGAGACCCAGTACTTC.

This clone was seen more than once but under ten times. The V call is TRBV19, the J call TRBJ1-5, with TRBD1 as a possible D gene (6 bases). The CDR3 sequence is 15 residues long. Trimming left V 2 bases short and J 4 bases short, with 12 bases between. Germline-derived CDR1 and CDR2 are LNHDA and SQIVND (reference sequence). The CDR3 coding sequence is TGTGCCAGTAGTATATCCGGACAGCTGAATCAGCCCCAGCATTTT. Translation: CASSISGQLNQPQHF.

For the CDR3, the DNA is TGCAGCGTTGGCCAGGTGCTTAACTATGGCTACACCTTC. Its protein product is CSVGQVLNYGYTF. The chain combines TRBV29-1 with TRBJ1-2; D is uncertain. V gave up 4 bases and J gave up 1 base, with 10 bases separating them. There are 13 residues in the CDR3. In germline, CDR1 is SQVTM, CDR2 ANQGSEA.

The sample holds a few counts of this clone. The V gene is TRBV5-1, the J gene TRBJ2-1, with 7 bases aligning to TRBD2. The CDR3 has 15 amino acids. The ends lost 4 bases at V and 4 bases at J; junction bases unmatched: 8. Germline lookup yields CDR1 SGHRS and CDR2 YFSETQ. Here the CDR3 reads CASSPSGGGYNEQFF. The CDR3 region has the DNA TGCGCCAGCAGCCCATCCGGCGGGGGATACAATGAGCAGTTCTTC. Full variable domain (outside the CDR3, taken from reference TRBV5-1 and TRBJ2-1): KAGVTQTPRYLIKTRGQQVTLSCSPISGHRSVSWYQQTPGQGLQFLFEYFSETQRNKGNFPGRFSGRQFSNSRSEMNVSTLELGDSALYLCASSPSGGGYNEQFFGPGTRLTVL.

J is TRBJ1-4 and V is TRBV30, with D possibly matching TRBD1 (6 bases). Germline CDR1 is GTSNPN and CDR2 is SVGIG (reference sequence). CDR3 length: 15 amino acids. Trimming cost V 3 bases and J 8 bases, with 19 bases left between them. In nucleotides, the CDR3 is TGTGCCTGGAGAAAAGCGGGGGCGGTAGGCGAAAAACTGTTTTTT. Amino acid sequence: CAWRKAGAVGEKLFF.

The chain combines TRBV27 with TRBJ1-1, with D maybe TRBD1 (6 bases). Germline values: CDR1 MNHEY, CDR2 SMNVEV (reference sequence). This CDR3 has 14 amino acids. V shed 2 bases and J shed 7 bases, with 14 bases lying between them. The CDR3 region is CASSLHQGQFEAFF. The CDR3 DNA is TGTGCCAGCAGTTTACATCAAGGACAGTTTGAAGCTTTCTTT.

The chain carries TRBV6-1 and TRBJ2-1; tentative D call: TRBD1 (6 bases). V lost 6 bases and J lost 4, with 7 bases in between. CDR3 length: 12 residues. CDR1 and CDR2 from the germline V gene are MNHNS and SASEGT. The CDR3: CASSTGYNEQFF. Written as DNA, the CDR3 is TGTGCCAGCAGCACAGGGTACAATGAGCAGTTCTTC.

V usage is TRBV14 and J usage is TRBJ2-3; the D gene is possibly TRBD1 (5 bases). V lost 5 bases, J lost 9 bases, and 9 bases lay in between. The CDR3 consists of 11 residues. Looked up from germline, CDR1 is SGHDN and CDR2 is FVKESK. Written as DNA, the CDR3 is TGTGCCAGCAGCGCTGGGGCCACGCAGTATTTT. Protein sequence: CASSAGATQYF.

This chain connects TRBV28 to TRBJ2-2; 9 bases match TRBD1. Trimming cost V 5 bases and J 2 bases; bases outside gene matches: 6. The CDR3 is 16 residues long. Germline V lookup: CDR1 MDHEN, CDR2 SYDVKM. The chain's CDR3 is CASSALDRGNTGELFF. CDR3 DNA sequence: TGTGCCAGCAGTGCACTGGACAGGGGAAACACCGGGGAGCTGTTTTTT. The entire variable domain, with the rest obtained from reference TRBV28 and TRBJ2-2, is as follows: DVKVTQSSRYLVKRTGEKVFLECVQDMDHENMFWYRQDPGLGLRLIYFSYDVKMKEKGDIPEGYSVSREKKERFSLILESASTNQTSMYLCASSALDRGNTGELFFGEGSRLTVL.

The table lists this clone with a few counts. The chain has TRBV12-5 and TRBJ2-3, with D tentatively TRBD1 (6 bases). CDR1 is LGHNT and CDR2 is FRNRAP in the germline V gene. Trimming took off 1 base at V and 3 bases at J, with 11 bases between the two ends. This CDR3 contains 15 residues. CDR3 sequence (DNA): TGTGCTAGTGGTTTGGACAGGGTCGGTACAGATACGCAGTATTTT. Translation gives CASGLDRVGTDTQYF.

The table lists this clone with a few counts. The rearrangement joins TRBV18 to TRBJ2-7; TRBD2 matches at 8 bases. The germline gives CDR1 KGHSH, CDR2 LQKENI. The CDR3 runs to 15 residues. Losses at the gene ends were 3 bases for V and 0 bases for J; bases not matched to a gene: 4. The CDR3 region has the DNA TGTGCCAGCTCACCTGCGGGGGGAGGCTCCTACGAGCAGTACTTC. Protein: CASSPAGGGSYEQYF.

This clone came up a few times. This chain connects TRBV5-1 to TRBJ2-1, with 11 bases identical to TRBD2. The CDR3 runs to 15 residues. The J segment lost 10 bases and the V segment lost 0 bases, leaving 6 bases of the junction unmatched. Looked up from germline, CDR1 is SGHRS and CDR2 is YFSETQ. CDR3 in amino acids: CASSLVLAGGEEQFF. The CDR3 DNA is TGCGCCAGCAGCTTGGTTCTAGCGGGAGGCGAGGAGCAGTTCTTC.

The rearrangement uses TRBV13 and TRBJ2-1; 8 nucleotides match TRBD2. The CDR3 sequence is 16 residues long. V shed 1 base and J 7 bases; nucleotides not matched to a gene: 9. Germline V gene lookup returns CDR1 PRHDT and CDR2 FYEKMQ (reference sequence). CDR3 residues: CASSLENGRARNEQFF. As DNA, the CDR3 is TGTGCCAGCAGCTTAGAGAACGGGAGGGCCCGAAATGAGCAGTTCTTC.

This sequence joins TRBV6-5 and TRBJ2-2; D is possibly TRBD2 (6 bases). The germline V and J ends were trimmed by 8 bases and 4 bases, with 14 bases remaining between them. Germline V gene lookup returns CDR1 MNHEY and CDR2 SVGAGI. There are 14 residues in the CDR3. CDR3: CASRDSVGTGELFF. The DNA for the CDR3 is TGTGCCAGCCGGGACTCCGTCGGCACCGGGGAGCTGTTTTTT.

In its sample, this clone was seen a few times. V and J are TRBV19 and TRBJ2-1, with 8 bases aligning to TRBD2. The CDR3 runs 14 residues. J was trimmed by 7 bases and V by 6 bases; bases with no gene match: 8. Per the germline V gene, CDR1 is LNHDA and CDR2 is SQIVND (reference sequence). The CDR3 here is CASRDLGTRNEQFF. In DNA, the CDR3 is TGTGCCAGTAGGGACCTCGGGACTAGAAATGAGCAGTTCTTC.

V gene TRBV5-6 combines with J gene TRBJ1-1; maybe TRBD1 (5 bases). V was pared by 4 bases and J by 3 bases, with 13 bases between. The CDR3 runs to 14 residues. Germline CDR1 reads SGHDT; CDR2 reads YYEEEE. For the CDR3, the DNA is TGTGCCAGCAGCGCGGGGACCTCCCACACTGAAGCTTTCTTT. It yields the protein CASSAGTSHTEAFF.

The CDR3 spells CASSWGDRPNYGYTF. The DNA of the CDR3 is TGTGCCAGCAGCTGGGGGGACAGGCCTAACTATGGCTACACCTTC. The chain is built from TRBV5-6 and TRBJ1-2; 8 bases match TRBD1. Germline lookup yields CDR1 SGHDT and CDR2 YYEEEE. The CDR3 spans 15 residues. V shed 3 bases and J 0 bases; nucleotides not matched to a gene: 4. Combining the CDR3 with reference TRBV5-6 and TRBJ1-2 gives the whole variable domain DAGVTQSPTHLIKTRGQQVTLRCSPKSGHDTVSWYQQALGQGPQFIFQYYEEEERQRGNFPDRFSGHQFPNYSSELNVNALLLGDSALYLCASSWGDRPNYGYTFGSGTRLTVV.

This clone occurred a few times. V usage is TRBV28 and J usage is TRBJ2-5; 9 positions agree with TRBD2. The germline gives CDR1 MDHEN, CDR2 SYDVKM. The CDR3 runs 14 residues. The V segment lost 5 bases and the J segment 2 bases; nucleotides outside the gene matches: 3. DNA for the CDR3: TGTGCCAGCAGTGTACTAGCGGGTCAAGAGACCCAGTACTTC. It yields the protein CASSVLAGQETQYF.